A single sample gave rise to the 5 T cell receptor beta chains below, sequenced in a study of glioma-infiltrating T cells after dendritic cell vaccination. Clones were sequenced by immunoSEQ multiplex PCR, and TCRdb holds only the in-frame ones, with some missing. The table includes fewer than 70,000 clones, around 85% detected once. Sample time point: after dendritic cell vaccination, including at tumor progression/relapse. The sequencing here drew on blood, taken after dendritic cell vaccination. Receptors originate from a human donor with glioblastoma.

The chain uses TRBV18 and TRBJ2-1; TRBD2 might be the D (7 bases). Trimming removed 3 bases at V and 9 bases at J, with 18 bases between. The V gene's germline CDR1 is KGHSH and CDR2 LQKENI. This CDR3 region has 15 residues. The CDR3 DNA reads TGTGCCAGCTCACCGCCGGGGGGCCGGGTCAGTGAGCAGTTCTTC. Translation: CASSPPGGRVSEQFF. Combining the CDR3 with reference TRBV18 and TRBJ2-1 gives the whole variable domain NAGVMQNPRHLVRRRGQEARLRCSPMKGHSHVYWYRQLPEEGLKFMVYLQKENIIDESGMPKERFSAEFPKEGPSILRIQQVVRGDSAAYFCASSPPGGRVSEQFFGPGTRLTVL.

The gene calls are TRBV5-6 and TRBJ2-3; 10 bases are a match to TRBD2. Per germline, CDR1 SGHDT and CDR2 YYEEEE. The CDR3 has 16 amino acids. The trim removed 4 bases at V and 3 bases at J, leaving 8 bases unmatched. The CDR3: CASSHSGGPGTDTQYF. CDR3 in DNA: TGTGCCAGCAGCCATAGCGGGGGGCCGGGGACAGATACGCAGTATTTT.

The chain carries TRBV11-2 and TRBJ2-2, with a tentative D call TRBD1 (5 bases). There are 17 residues in the CDR3. The V gene lost 5 bases and the J gene lost 5 bases, with 21 bases spanning the gap. The germline gives CDR1 SGHAT, CDR2 FQNNGV. CDR3 nucleotide sequence: TGTGCCAGCAGCCCGCCCTCGGACACCCTCGTTACCGGGGAGCTGTTTTTT. Translation gives CASSPPSDTLVTGELFF.

This chain connects TRBV9 to TRBJ1-2; D is ambiguous. Germline assignment: CDR1 SGDLS and CDR2 YYNGEE. The CDR3 sequence is 15 residues long. The V end was cut by 1 base, the J end by 0 bases, with 10 bases between. CDR3 loop: CASSVNSLTNYGYTF. Written as DNA, the CDR3 is TGTGCCAGCAGCGTAAACAGCCTCACTAACTATGGCTACACCTTC.

The chain recombines TRBV6-6 with TRBJ2-7; 8 bases fit TRBD1. The CDR3 is 14 amino acids. Germline assignment: CDR1 MNHNY and CDR2 SVGAGI (reference sequence). Trimming at V came to 6 bases and at J to 7 bases, leaving 11 bases not matched to a gene. CDR3 residues: CASRYGQGLREQYF. The CDR3 DNA is TGTGCCAGCAGATATGGACAGGGTCTGAGGGAGCAGTACTTC.